This T cell receptor beta chain was captured by sequencing in a study of T cells in Graves' hyperthyroidism and ophthalmopathy. Points from the study as a whole: A 13 V-J model separated ophthalmopathy from stable hyperthyroidism. The blood repertoire included most of the expanded thyroid clonotypes above 0.001.

Amplified TCR beta CDR3 regions derived from RNA transcripts. First-round RT-PCR with HTBI primers amplified the TCR CDR3 region. A single record per CDR3 protein comes from TCRdb applying MiXCR to the multiplex PCR reads. The sample carries 360,000 or so distinct CDR3 sequences, 13% to 15% recorded once. The table lists this clonotype with many counts. No antigen is known for it. The sequence was collected from a woman aged 60 to 75 with Graves' ophthalmopathy. The sample comprised blood.

The CDR3 reads CASSQDRDTYGYTF. The DNA of the CDR3 is TGCGCCAGCAGCCAAGATAGAGACACGTATGGCTACACCTTC. V is TRBV4-1 and J is TRBJ1-2; D unclear. The CDR3 runs to 14 residues. The germline V gene encodes CDR1 MGHRA and CDR2 YSYEKL. V gave up 0 bases and J gave up 5 bases, with 10 bases separating them.